This TCR beta chain was profiled in a study of graft-versus-host responses after intestinal transplantation. This clone showed up just a few times. Its antigen is currently unknown. Whole-study findings and limits: Across patients carrying graft-donor T cell macrochimerism, allografts held high graft-versus-host to host-versus-graft clonal ratios.

CDR1 is MDHEN, CDR2 SYDVKM, per germline. CDR3 size: 14 residues. V shed 0 bases, J shed 6 bases, and the junction held 4 bases outside the gene matches. Some clones are missing from TCRdb's copy, which holds only in-frame ones; the method was immunoSEQ multiplex PCR. The sample lists roughly 120,000 clones; 93% were seen once. The input for sequencing was unstimulated CD8+ T cells sorted from spleen or lymph node cells, taken before intestinal transplant. This chain connects TRBV28 to TRBJ2-7, with 8 bases lining up with TRBD1. This sequence originates from a human donor who received an intestinal transplant. The CDR3 protein is CASSLCRGPCEQYF. The CDR3 DNA sequence: TGTGCCAGCAGTTTATGCAGGGGGCCGTGCGAGCAGTACTTC.